Sequencing of this T cell receptor beta chain was carried out in a study of T cell responses to AZD1222 COVID-19 vaccine. Study-level findings and limits: A reported finding is that nearly half of spike-specific TCRs target unmutated variant regions. Following two doses of AZD1222, Spike-specific TCR breadth and depth rose. There were vaccine-associated CD4 TCRs across spike, dominant at 160-218 and 743-854.

With V trimmed by 3 bases and J by 6 bases, 5 bases remained unmatched. The CDR3 has 15 residues. In germline, CDR1 is ENHRY, CDR2 SYGVKD. A remark on this clone: The antigen is undetermined.

Pooling of second doses given at about 4 or about 12 weeks was done. TCRdb's table, derived via immunoSEQ multiplex PCR, lists solely in-frame clones and lacks some. The data contain roughly 100,000 clones, 90% of them seen just once; the ten biggest clones take up around 8%. The receptor was isolated from an adult who received the AZD1222 COVID-19 vaccine. The specimen was peripheral blood, collected 28 days after the second AZD1222 dose. This rearrangement joins TRBV10-3 to TRBJ1-6; 7 bases are shared with TRBD1. CDR3 nucleotides: TGTGCCATCAGTGAATCCGGGACAGCTAATTCACCCCTCCACTTT. It yields the protein CAISESGTANSPLHF.